These 17 T cell receptor beta chains share one sample of origin, sequenced in a study of OX40 agonist ivuxolimab in advanced cancers. Assay: immunoSEQ multiplex PCR; the TCRdb copy retains only in-frame clones and omits some. The table records some 66,000 clones, 75% to 90% of them present only once. The sample in question was CD4+ or CD8+ T cells sorted from blood, obtained in a trial of the OX40 agonist ivuxolimab. The receptors were gathered from an adult with an advanced solid tumor such as melanoma, head and neck, liver or kidney cancer.

The J gene is TRBJ1-1, the V gene TRBV7-2; D possibly corresponds to TRBD1 (6 bases). The CDR3 length is 16 residues. Trimming removed 1 base from V and 12 bases from J, with 24 bases in between. Germline V lookup: CDR1 SGHTA, CDR2 FQGNSA. The CDR3 region is CASSLGTGYGRIVPFF. The CDR3 nucleotides are TGTGCCAGCAGCTTAGGAACAGGGTATGGGCGGATCGTACCTTTCTTT.

The genes are TRBV18 and TRBJ1-5; D gene uncertain. V lost 3 bases and J lost 2, with 8 bases in between. CDR1 and CDR2 (germline): KGHSH, LQKENI. This CDR3 comprises 14 residues. CDR3 coding DNA: TGTGCCAGCTCACCGTTGAAAGGCAATCAGCCCCAGCATTTT. It codes for CASSPLKGNQPQHF.

The chain is built from TRBV5-4 and TRBJ2-4, with 7 nucleotides matching TRBD2. The junction had 10 bases not matched to a gene; V was cut back by 0 bases and J by 1 base. The germline V gene encodes CDR1 SGHNT and CDR2 YYREEE (reference sequence). This CDR3 has 18 residues. The DNA of the CDR3 is TGTGCCAGCAGCTTGGGTGCTAGCGGCGCGGGTGCCAAAAACATTCAGTACTTC. Translation: CASSLGASGAGAKNIQYF.

The chain uses TRBV10-1 and TRBJ2-7; D unclear. V was cut by 4 bases and J by 7 bases, with 14 bases left in between. The CDR3 has 13 amino acids. The germline V gene has CDR1 WNHNN and CDR2 SYGVQD (reference sequence). CDR3 amino acids: CASSGEGFGEQYF. CDR3 DNA: TGCGCCAGCAGTGGTGAAGGGTTCGGGGAGCAGTACTTC.

The CDR3 region is CGVQGNSYEQYF. The CDR3 DNA is TGCGGGGTGCAGGGAAACTCCTACGAGCAGTACTTC. V gene TRBV29-1 combines with J gene TRBJ2-7, with a weak D call TRBD1 (5 bases). Per germline, CDR1 SQVTM and CDR2 ANQGSEA. The CDR3 length is 12 residues.

The J gene is TRBJ2-2, the V gene TRBV11-3; D is perhaps TRBD2 (6 bases). V lost 5 bases, J lost 5 bases, and 15 bases lay in between. CDR1 and CDR2 from the germline V gene are SGHNT and YENEEA. The CDR3 sequence is 15 residues long. The CDR3 region is CASSPRPGETGELFF. In DNA, the CDR3 is TGTGCCAGCAGCCCACGCCCGGGAGAAACCGGGGAGCTGTTTTTT.

The chain uses TRBV4-3 and TRBJ1-4; D unclear. Trimming took 2 bases from V and 1 from J, leaving 8 bases between them. The germline CDR1 and CDR2 sequences are LGHNA and YSLEER. This CDR3 contains 15 residues. The CDR3 protein is CASSQLRRTNEKLFF. CDR3 nucleotides: TGCGCCAGCAGCCAACTGAGGAGAACTAATGAAAAACTGTTTTTT.

The rearrangement links TRBV6-4 to TRBJ2-2; weak D call: TRBD2 (5 bases). The CDR3 is 14 amino acids. The V gene lost 4 bases and the J gene lost 5 bases, with 11 bases spanning the gap. CDR1 and CDR2 (germline): MRHNA, SNTAGT. This chain's CDR3 is CASSVEGLTGELFF. The CDR3 DNA reads as TGTGCCAGCAGTGTCGAGGGCCTTACCGGGGAGCTGTTTTTT.

This clone appeared a single time. This rearrangement joins TRBV18 to TRBJ1-1; D not certain. This CDR3 is 16 amino acids long. The V end lost 0 bases, the J end lost 0 bases, and 11 bases lay between the germline ends. Germline CDR1 and CDR2: KGHSH and LQKENI. The CDR3 nucleotides are TGTGCCAGCTCACCACCGACTATTCAACTGAACACTGAAGCTTTCTTT. This sequence encodes CASSPPTIQLNTEAFF.

The chain couples TRBV6-4 to TRBJ2-1; D gene uncertain. Germline lookup yields CDR1 MRHNA and CDR2 SNTAGT. This CDR3 is 13 amino acids long. With 0 bases removed from V and 7 bases from J, the gap between germline ends came to 7 bases. The CDR3 is CASSDSSRNEQFF. The CDR3 bases are TGTGCCAGCAGTGACTCGAGTCGGAATGAGCAGTTCTTC.

The chain combines TRBV6-1 with TRBJ2-7; 8 bases map to TRBD2. Per the germline V gene, CDR1 is MNHNS and CDR2 is SASEGT. The length of the CDR3 is 13 residues. The trim removed 7 bases at V and 3 bases at J, leaving 5 bases unmatched. CDR3 amino acids: CASITSGHYEQYF. The CDR3 nucleotides read TGTGCCAGCATTACTAGCGGCCACTACGAGCAGTACTTC.

The chain has TRBV11-3 and TRBJ2-7, with D perhaps matching TRBD2 (6 bases). The germline CDR1 and CDR2 sequences are SGHNT and YENEEA. This CDR3 region has 15 residues. Trimming pared 1 base from V and 2 bases from J, leaving 12 bases between. CDR3 sequence: CASSLGPSETYEQYF. The CDR3 DNA reads TGTGCCAGCAGCTTAGGGCCTAGCGAAACCTACGAGCAGTACTTC. The variable domain in full, completed from reference TRBV11-3 and TRBJ2-7, reads EAGVVQSPRYKIIEKKQPVAFWCNPISGHNTLYWYLQNLGQGPELLIRYENEEAVDDSQLPKDRFSAERLKGVDSTLKIQPAELGDSAVYLCASSLGPSETYEQYFGPGTRLTVT.

The rearrangement joins TRBV7-8 to TRBJ2-5; TRBD1 matches 7 bases. V trimming: 5 bases; J trimming: 4 bases; junction bases outside the gene matches: 10. The CDR3 runs 15 residues. Germline assignment: CDR1 SGHVS and CDR2 FQNEAQ. CDR3 DNA sequence: TGTGCCAGCAGCGAGACAGGGAATCGACGAGAGACCCAGTACTTC. It is translated as CASSETGNRRETQYF.

This chain links TRBV28 with TRBJ2-3; 7 bases are a match to TRBD1. Trimming cost V 3 bases and J 4 bases; bases outside gene matches: 13. CDR1 and CDR2 (germline): MDHEN, SYDVKM. CDR3 length equals 17 residues. CDR3 amino acids: CASSFGLGQSRPDTQYF. The CDR3 nucleotides read TGTGCCAGCAGTTTTGGGTTGGGACAGAGTCGTCCAGATACGCAGTATTTT.

In this sample, this clone turned up a few times. The chain recombines TRBV4-1 with TRBJ1-2; the match to TRBD1 covers 7 bases. The germline CDR1 and CDR2 sequences are MGHRA and YSYEKL. With 5 bases clipped from V and 1 base from J, the junction kept 10 bases outside the gene matches. The CDR3 spans 16 residues. The CDR3 loop reads CASSFSRDSDNYGYTF. In nucleotides, the CDR3 is TGCGCCAGCAGCTTTAGCCGGGACAGCGATAACTATGGCTACACCTTC.

V gene TRBV7-2 combines with J gene TRBJ1-4; possible D gene TRBD1, 6 bases. Germline CDR1 SGHTA, CDR2 FQGNSA. The CDR3 length is 15 residues. V lost 6 bases, J lost 8 bases, and 19 bases lay in between. CDR3 sequence reads: CASSFAQGPQEKLFF. The CDR3 DNA follows: TGTGCCAGCAGTTTCGCCCAGGGGCCGCAAGAAAAACTGTTTTTT.

The chain uses TRBV5-6 and TRBJ2-2; D uncertain. From germline, CDR1 is SGHDT and CDR2 YYEEEE. This CDR3 is built from 16 residues. The V gene lost 0 bases and the J gene lost 4 bases, with 13 bases spanning the gap. The CDR3 loop reads CASSLGWAEVTGELFF. The DNA for the CDR3 is TGTGCCAGCAGCTTGGGGTGGGCTGAGGTCACCGGGGAGCTGTTTTTT.